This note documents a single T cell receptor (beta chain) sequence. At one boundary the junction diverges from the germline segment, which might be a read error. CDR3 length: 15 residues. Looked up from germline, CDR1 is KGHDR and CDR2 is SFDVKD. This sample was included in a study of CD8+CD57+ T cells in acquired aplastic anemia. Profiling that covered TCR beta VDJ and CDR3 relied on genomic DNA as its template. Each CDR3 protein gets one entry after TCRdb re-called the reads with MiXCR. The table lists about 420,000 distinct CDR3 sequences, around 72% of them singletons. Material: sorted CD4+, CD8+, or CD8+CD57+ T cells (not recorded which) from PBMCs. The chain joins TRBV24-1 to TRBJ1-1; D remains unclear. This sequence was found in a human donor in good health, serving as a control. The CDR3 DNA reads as TGTGCCACCAGACTCTTGGGGAAGCTGAACACTGACGCTTTCTTT. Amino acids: CATRLLGKLNTDAFF.